Listed below are T cell receptor beta chains from one sample, sequenced in a study of sequential checkpoint blockade in melanoma. Measured with immunoSEQ multiplex PCR; TCRdb has only the in-frame clones, and not every one. The top ten clones hold 16% of a sample with about 6,100 clones, approximately 20% of them seen once. This specimen consisted of tumor tissue (inferred from file names), obtained from a patient given nivolumab and ipilimumab in sequence. The receptors here all came from a human donor with melanoma. Each CDR3 is given with its conserved first and last residue. Each record gives: D gene, J gene, clone size, V gene, CDR3 protein, CDR3 DNA. The D gene is left open where the match is weak. Only part of the rows carry a size: once, few, many, or a class if the clone is expanded.

TRBD1	TRBJ2-4	medium-sized	TRBV11-3	CASSPARTGVGKNIQYF	TGTGCCAGCAGCCCTGCCAGGACAGGGGTAGGCAAAAACATTCAGTACTTC
TRBD2	TRBJ2-5	NA	TRBV29-1	CSGGTSGQETQYF	TGCAGCGGCGGGACTAGCGGCCAAGAGACCCAGTACTTC
TRBD2	TRBJ2-1	NA	TRBV7-7	CASSLVGTSGRYEFF	TGTGCCAGCAGCTTAGTTGGGACTAGCGGCAGATATGAGTTCTTC
NA	TRBJ1-1	few	TRBV4-1	CASSGLGGVYTEAFF	TGCGCCAGCAGCGGCCTTGGGGGTGTTTACACTGAAGCTTTCTTT
TRBD2	TRBJ2-1	few	TRBV30	CAWRTVTSGRTYNEQFF	TGTGCCTGGAGGACGGTGACTAGCGGGAGAACCTACAATGAGCAGTTCTTC
TRBD2	TRBJ2-5	NA	TRBV15	CATSRGLAGVKETQYF	TGTGCCACCAGCAGAGGTCTAGCGGGGGTAAAAGAGACCCAGTACTTC
NA	TRBJ2-3	many	TRBV9	CASSAPTDTQYF	TGTGCCAGCAGCGCCCCTACAGATACGCAGTATTTT
TRBD1	TRBJ2-3	few	TRBV11-3	CASSWDSTTDTQYF	TGTGCCAGCAGCTGGGACAGCACCACAGATACGCAGTATTTT
TRBD2	TRBJ2-1	few	TRBV5-1	CASSLGSGARSYNEQFF	TGCGCCAGCAGCTTGGGGAGCGGGGCGCGCTCCTACAATGAGCAGTTCTTC
TRBD1	TRBJ1-1	few	TRBV18	CASSPGQGWVEAFF	TGTGCCAGCTCACCGGGACAGGGGTGGGTAGAAGCTTTCTTT
TRBD1	TRBJ2-5	many	TRBV11-3	CASRGQGAQETQYF	TGTGCCAGCAGAGGACAGGGGGCACAAGAGACCCAGTACTTC
NA	TRBJ2-7	NA	TRBV18	CASSGRQGVYEQYF	TGTGCCAGCTCAGGGAGGCAGGGGGTTTACGAGCAGTACTTC
TRBD1	TRBJ2-7	NA	TRBV19	CASSRGQGSIDYEQYF	TGTGCCAGTAGTAGGGGACAGGGGAGCATCGACTACGAGCAGTACTTC
NA	TRBJ1-4	NA	TRBV11-3	CASRPGTGNEKLFF	TGTGCCAGCAGACCCGGGACCGGTAATGAAAAACTGTTTTTT
NA	TRBJ1-2	NA	TRBV10-1	CASSQLVRGARLGYTF	TGCGCCAGCAGCCAATTGGTGAGGGGGGCGAGGCTGGGCTACACCTTC
NA	TRBJ2-1	few	TRBV19	CASSALPVHLYEQFF	TGTGCCAGTAGTGCGCTACCGGTCCATCTCTATGAGCAGTTCTTC
TRBD1	TRBJ2-6	NA	TRBV6-8	CASSVGQGITNVLTF	TGTGCCAGCAGTGTCGGACAGGGCATTACCAACGTCCTGACTTTC
TRBD1	TRBJ2-1	NA	TRBV11-3	CASSPQGTIVDEQFF	TGTGCCAGCAGCCCACAGGGGACCATCGTGGATGAGCAGTTCTTC
NA	TRBJ1-1	many	TRBV7-1	CASSLILNTEAFF	TGTGCCAGCAGCTTAATACTCAACACTGAAGCTTTCTTT
TRBD2	TRBJ2-2	NA	TRBV12-5	CASNIIAGVGTGELFF	TGTGCCAGCAATATAATAGCGGGAGTGGGTACCGGGGAGCTGTTTTTT
TRBD2	TRBJ2-3	few	TRBV9	CASSALAGSLTDTQYF	TGTGCCAGCAGCGCGTTAGCGGGGTCACTCACAGATACGCAGTATTTT
TRBD1	TRBJ1-2	few	TRBV11-3	CASSLEGTGFGYTF	TGTGCCAGCAGCTTAGAAGGGACAGGGTTTGGCTACACCTTC
NA	TRBJ2-6	medium-sized	TRBV6-8	CASSRQTVTSGANVLTF	TGTGCCAGCAGTCGACAGACAGTCACCTCTGGGGCCAACGTCCTGACTTTC
NA	TRBJ1-1	few	TRBV7-6	CASSLNPSGSTEAFF	TGTGCCAGCAGCTTAAATCCTTCCGGATCCACTGAAGCTTTCTTT